The 17 T cell receptor beta chains given below trace back to one sample, sequenced in a study of blood T cells in healthy people across ages. Primed by a sample-barcoded 5' primer and a J-beta primer mix, a second PCR proceeded for roughly 6 to 12 cycles. MiXCR was run by TCRdb on the 5' RACE reads, yielding one entry per CDR3 protein. The sample carries more than 450,000 distinct CDR3 sequences, around a quarter recorded once. These data were also reused for a study on T cells of mothers and their children.

What was sequenced was blood. The origin of the receptors is a boy aged 2 to 9 in good health.

This chain links TRBV12-3 or TRBV12-4 with TRBJ2-1; 10 bases line up with TRBD2. The V gene end was trimmed by 4 bases and the J gene end by 3 bases; junction bases not matched to a gene: 6. This CDR3 has 16 residues. The DNA of the CDR3 is TGTGCCAGCAGTTCTAGACTAGCGGGTCACTACAATGAGCAGTTCTTC. Translation: CASSSRLAGHYNEQFF.

The genes are TRBV2 and TRBJ1-1, with a possible D match to TRBD1 (5 bases). Germline assignment: CDR1 SNHLY and CDR2 FYNNEI. The CDR3 is 15 residues long. The ends were cut back, 3 bases at V and 0 bases at J, with 11 bases in the middle. The DNA for the CDR3 is TGTGCCAGCAGTGATAGCGGGACGATGAACACTGAAGCTTTCTTT. This codes for CASSDSGTMNTEAFF.

V and J are TRBV29-1 and TRBJ1-2; no reliable D call. The V end was cut by 3 bases, the J end by 7 bases, with 9 bases between. The CDR3 is made up of 11 amino acids. Germline V CDR1 and CDR2: SQVTM, ANQGSEA. CDR3 residues: CSVEGRAGYTF. The CDR3 region has the DNA TGCAGCGTTGAGGGTCGGGCTGGCTACACCTTC. Based on the CDR3 plus reference TRBV29-1 and TRBJ1-2, the full variable domain is SAVISQKPSRDICQRGTSLTIQCQVDSQVTMMFWYRQQPGQSLTLIATANQGSEATYESGFVIDKFPISRPNLTFSTLTVSNMSPEDSSIYLCSVEGRAGYTFGSGTRLTVV.

The chain combines TRBV20-1 with TRBJ1-2, with D possibly TRBD1 on 6 matching bases. From germline, CDR1 is DFQATT and CDR2 SNEGSKA (reference sequence). The CDR3 is made up of 15 amino acids. Trimming pared 0 bases from V and 4 bases from J, leaving 15 bases between. CDR3 coding DNA: TGCAGTGCTAGAGAGTTTCGGCAGGGGAGCTATGGCTACACCTTC. It codes for CSAREFRQGSYGYTF.

This chain connects TRBV4-3 to TRBJ2-6, with TRBD1 matching 9 bases. V was pared by 7 bases and J by 2 bases, with 12 bases of the junction left unmatched. Germline V lookup: CDR1 LGHNA, CDR2 YSLEER. CDR3 length: 18 residues. CDR3 loop: CASTWGTGLITGANVLTF. The CDR3 nucleotides read TGCGCCAGCACCTGGGGGACAGGGTTGATTACTGGGGCCAACGTCCTGACTTTC.

This clonotype occurred once. This chain links TRBV20-1 with TRBJ2-1; 10 bases line up with TRBD2. The V segment lost 4 bases and the J segment 3 bases; nucleotides outside the gene matches: 6. The CDR3 contains 15 residues. The germline CDR1 and CDR2 sequences are DFQATT and SNEGSKA (reference sequence). Here the CDR3 DNA reads TGCAGTGCTACGAGTAGCGGGAGGCGCTACAATGAGCAGTTCTTC. It encodes CSATSSGRRYNEQFF.

This clonotype was detected a few times. This chain links TRBV10-2 with TRBJ2-7, with 13 bases that match TRBD2. The CDR3 length is 15 residues. Trimming cost V 6 bases and J 2 bases; bases outside gene matches: 4. Per the germline V gene, CDR1 is WSHSY and CDR2 is SAAADI. The CDR3, as DNA: TGCGCCAGCAGCCTGACTAGCGGGGGGACCTACGAGCAGTACTTC. Translation: CASSLTSGGTYEQYF.

This rearrangement joins TRBV20-1 to TRBJ2-7; the D is unclear. The J call may be mistaken, given a closer DNA end match to TRBJ2-1. Per germline, CDR1 DFQATT and CDR2 SNEGSKA (reference sequence). The CDR3 has 13 amino acids. The CDR3 loop reads CSARLPNYNEQFF. CDR3 DNA sequence: TGCAGTGCTAGACTACCGAACTACAATGAGCAGTTCTTC.

The chain links TRBV14 to TRBJ2-1; 7 nucleotides match TRBD1. Trimming removed 4 bases from V and 10 bases from J; junction bases left unmatched: 10. Germline V gene sequence: CDR1 SGHDN, CDR2 FVKESK. The CDR3 covers 14 residues. Here the CDR3 reads CASSPHRTGNEQFF. The CDR3 coding sequence is TGTGCCAGCAGCCCCCACCGGACAGGTAACGAGCAGTTCTTC.

This clonotype is a singleton in its sample. The genes are TRBV7-2 and TRBJ2-1; D is perhaps TRBD2 (5 bases). The germline CDR1 and CDR2 sequences are SGHTA and FQGNSA. This CDR3 region has 14 residues. V was shortened by 9 bases and J by 0 bases, with 12 bases between the two germline ends. This CDR3 reads CASRFRGSYNEQFF. The CDR3 nucleotides are TGTGCCAGTAGGTTTCGGGGCTCCTACAATGAGCAGTTCTTC.

This clonotype has only a few counts. The chain joins TRBV10-3 to TRBJ2-7; 13 nucleotides match TRBD2. The CDR3 runs 14 residues. Germline CDR1 reads ENHRY; CDR2 reads SYGVKD. V gave up 6 bases and J gave up 5 bases; unmatched junction bases: 4. CDR3 region: CAIRAGLAGDEQYF. The CDR3 DNA reads TGTGCCATCAGGGCCGGACTAGCGGGAGACGAGCAGTACTTC.

The chain uses TRBV7-9 and TRBJ2-7, with a tentative D call TRBD1 (6 bases). The CDR3 totals 16 residues. Trimming took 4 bases from V and 5 from J, leaving 21 bases between them. The germline CDR1 and CDR2 sequences are SEHNR and FQNEAQ (reference sequence). The CDR3 DNA reads TGTGCCAGCAGCTACTTTACCTCTACAGGGTCCCACGAGCAGTACTTC. Amino acids: CASSYFTSTGSHEQYF.

This clonotype was picked up a small number of times. The chain joins TRBV12-3 or TRBV12-4 to TRBJ2-7; TRBD1 is a possible D gene (7 bases). The CDR3 is made up of 14 amino acids. The germline V and J ends were trimmed by 5 bases and 3 bases, with 14 bases remaining between them. DNA for the CDR3: TGTGCCAGCAGTCCCCAGGGGGGCCGCTACGAGCAGTACTTC. Its translation is CASSPQGGRYEQYF.

The chain couples TRBV12-3 or TRBV12-4 to TRBJ2-7; D is ambiguous. The V gene lost 5 bases and the J gene lost 1 base, with 12 bases spanning the gap. The CDR3 extends over 14 amino acids. CDR3 amino acids: CASSPDDGSYEQYF. DNA of the CDR3: TGTGCCAGCAGTCCGGACGACGGGTCCTACGAGCAGTACTTC.

This clonotype was seen a handful of times. The chain uses TRBV10-3 and TRBJ1-3; D may be TRBD1 (5 bases). The CDR3 spans 12 residues. Germline V gene sequence: CDR1 ENHRY, CDR2 SYGVKD. The V end lost 8 bases, the J end lost 4 bases, and 9 bases lay between the germline ends. The CDR3 spells CAIQGSGNTIYF. For the CDR3, the DNA is TGTGCCATCCAGGGATCCGGAAACACCATATATTTT.

This clonotype was picked up a small number of times. The DNA for the CDR3 is TGTGCCAGCAGCCAAGAAGAGGGGGCAGCTGAAAAACTGTTTTTT. Translation gives CASSQEEGAAEKLFF. The chain carries TRBV4-2 and TRBJ1-4, with TRBD1 identical over 7 bases. V lost 0 bases, J lost 7 bases, and 5 bases stayed unmatched. Germline V lookup: CDR1 LGHNA, CDR2 YNFKEQ. This CDR3 contains 15 residues.

V and J are TRBV27 and TRBJ2-1, with TRBD2 matching over 8 bases. CDR3 length equals 14 residues. The V segment lost 6 bases and the J segment 7 bases; nucleotides outside the gene matches: 8. CDR1 is MNHEY, CDR2 SMNVEV, per germline (reference sequence). DNA for the CDR3: TGTGCCAGCAGCTTCGGGAGGGATTGGAATGAGCAGTTCTTC. It translates to CASSFGRDWNEQFF.